This paragraph covers one TCR beta chain sequence. The antigen is undetermined. These data originate in a study of cytomegalovirus exposure and HLA in healthy donors. Points from the study as a whole: Researchers catalogued 164 TCR beta chains as cytomegalovirus-associated. One later analysis reportedly identified an Asian-associated ancestry cluster that showed fewer N-insertions than the approximately 710-donor mean.

CDR1 is MNHNS and CDR2 is SASEGT in the germline V gene. The J segment lost 6 bases and the V segment lost 4 bases, leaving 6 bases of the junction unmatched. The CDR3 is 15 residues long. Vbeta (60) and Jbeta (13) primers were used in the PCR. Sequencing was performed with immunoSEQ multiplex PCR; in TCRdb, only in-frame clones are kept and a portion is missing. The table shows roughly 170,000 clones, with 78% occurring only once. The source material was PBMCs. The chain uses TRBV6-1 and TRBJ2-1, with 10 bases fitting TRBD2. The receptor comes from a woman in her forties or fifties in good health and CMV-seropositive. The CDR3 spells CASSGGGTSVNEQFF. The CDR3 nucleotides read TGTGCCAGCAGTGGAGGAGGGACTAGCGTCAATGAGCAGTTCTTC.